This T cell receptor (beta chain) stems from a study of blood T cell repertoires in COVID-19. Looking at the study overall: PBMCs, B-cell-depleted T cells, or T cells provided the cDNA or gDNA that made up the material.

V shed 2 bases, J shed 0 bases, and the junction held 12 bases outside the gene matches. The length of the CDR3 is 19 residues. Germline V gene sequence: CDR1 SGHVS, CDR2 FQNEAQ. The data were produced by immunoSEQ multiplex PCR, yet TCRdb's version contains in-frame clones alone and is incomplete. The table has around 110,000 clones, around 92% seen once. The chain combines TRBV7-8 with TRBJ2-2, with TRBD1 identical over 7 bases. Sequenced input: peripheral blood. The clonotype originates from a man aged 35-49 years with active or convalescent COVID-19. CDR3 region: CASSLNPNRDRANTGELFF. The CDR3 DNA sequence: TGTGCCAGCAGCTTAAACCCAAACCGAGACAGGGCGAACACCGGGGAGCTGTTTTTT.